This T cell receptor (beta chain) is drawn from a study of beta chain features in type 1 diabetes. Deletions cut 0 bases from V and 3 bases from J, with 12 bases between. The CDR3 is 15 residues long. Germline-derived CDR1 and CDR2 are SGHNT and YYREEE (reference sequence). Expressed TCRB transcripts were sequenced because the entire RNA isolate underwent reverse transcription. Produced via immunoSEQ multiplex PCR; TCRdb's table is partial and in-frame only. Of under 300,000 clones listed, 7.5% to 9.5% are singletons. The clonotype comes from a young woman in good health. The J gene is TRBJ2-5, the V gene TRBV5-4; TRBD2 is a possible D gene (5 bases). The sequenced sample consisted of central memory CD4+ T cells from blood. The CDR3 bases are TGTGCCAGCAGCTTGGGCCTAGCATCCGAAGAGACCCAGTACTTC. Translation gives CASSLGLASEETQYF.